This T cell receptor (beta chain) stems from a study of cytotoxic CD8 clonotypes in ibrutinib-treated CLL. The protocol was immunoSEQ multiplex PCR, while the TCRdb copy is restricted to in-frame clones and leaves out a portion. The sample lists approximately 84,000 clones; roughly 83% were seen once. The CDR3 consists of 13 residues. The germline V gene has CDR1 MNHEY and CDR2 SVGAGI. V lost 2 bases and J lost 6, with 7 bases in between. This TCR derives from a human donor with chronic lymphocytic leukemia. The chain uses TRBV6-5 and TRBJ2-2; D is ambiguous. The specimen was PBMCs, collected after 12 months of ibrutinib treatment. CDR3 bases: TGTGCCAGCAGTTACCTAGGTCCCGGGGAGCTGTTTTTT. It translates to CASSYLGPGELFF.